In its sample, the clone carrying this T cell receptor beta chain was seen a few times. Its antigen is currently unknown. TCRbeta libraries were built with three rounds of nested PCR, modified from ARM-PCR. TCRdb fed the multiplex PCR reads into MiXCR, producing one record per CDR3 protein. The sample has about 200,000 distinct CDR3 sequences, around 71% seen once; the top ten hold under 30%. This sample's RNA came from whole unsorted tissue. Donors were chemotherapy-naive, newly diagnosed lung cancer surgical patients in China, August–November 2014. The CDR3 sequence is 18 residues long. Germline V lookup: CDR1 MNHNS, CDR2 SASEGT. This entry comes from a study of tumor and adjacent non-tumor tissue in lung cancer. Study background: Patients were aged about 30 to 85, about ten men and 5 women, stage I to III.

Study findings and constraints: Normal lung showed higher cumulative top 100 clone frequency than tumor. Significantly higher TCR diversity was found in tumor than normal lung.

This TCR derives from a man in his sixties with non-small cell lung cancer. Sequencing used lung tumor tissue. The V and J genes are TRBV6-1 and TRBJ1-1, with 7 bases identical to TRBD1. CDR3 protein: CSPPDRFGVAILSTEAFF. CDR3 coding DNA: TGTTCACCTCCGGACAGGTTTGGGGTTGCAATCCTAAGCACTGAAGCTTTCTTT.